This T cell receptor beta chain was captured in a study of T cell responses to AZD1222 COVID-19 vaccine. Study background: Pooling was applied to second doses at about 4 or about 12 weeks.

TCRdb's table, derived via immunoSEQ multiplex PCR, lists solely in-frame clones and lacks some. In the table there are 150,000 or so clones, 80% to 90% of which are singletons. Germline V CDR1 and CDR2: SGHRS, YFSETQ. Trimming removed 0 bases from V and 6 bases from J, with 12 bases in between. The CDR3 consists of 14 residues. Overall study results and limits: The peak T cell response came first, and repertoires were sampled only after it. As reported, nearly half of all spike-specific TCRs target variant regions that are unmutated.

On this clone: Its antigen is not known.

This receptor was identified in an adult in good health. The specimen comprised peripheral blood, sampled on day 0 of AZD1222 vaccination. This chain uses TRBV5-1 with TRBJ1-2; unclear D gene. The CDR3 sequence: CASSLDRTVDGYTF. The CDR3 coding sequence is TGCGCCAGCAGCTTGGATCGTACCGTGGATGGCTACACCTTC.